This TCR beta chain was found in a study of response to subunit inactivated influenza vaccine. Study results and caveats: After each seasonal influenza vaccination, few new T cells are recruited, the authors suggested.

TCRdb re-analysed the RT-PCR reads in MiXCR, keeping a single row per CDR3 protein. The sample holds about 620,000 distinct CDR3 sequences, around 11% seen once. This clonotype was counted only a few times. The antigen is unknown. The CDR3 covers 13 residues. Germline CDR1 reads PRHDT; CDR2 reads FYEKMQ (reference sequence). The V gene lost 6 bases and the J gene lost 9 bases, with 17 bases spanning the gap. Another study also made use of these data, one on T cells expressing NK-cell markers. That investigation notes: The cDNA for TCR beta came from 5'RACE template switching with UMIs. One of the eight sequenced donors was seronegative, whereas the other seven were HCMV-seropositive. The leading position in the CD3+CD56-NKG2C+ fraction of several donors also went to these clonotypes. Nothing established the HCMV specificity of expanded NKG2C+ T cell clones.

The rearrangement links TRBV13 to TRBJ1-2; D perhaps matches TRBD1 (6 bases). Sequences were derived from PBMCs from blood, sampled on the day of vaccination. The receptor was isolated from a man aged 50-59 years who received an inactivated influenza vaccine. The CDR3: CASSGGGGESYTF. CDR3 bases: TGTGCCAGCAGTGGAGGGGGGGGCGAGAGCTACACCTTC.